This TCR beta chain was recovered during a study of T cells after yellow fever vaccination. Template-switching 5'RACE yielded the TCR cDNA; a universal primer site and UMIs were added in the process. Using its own MiXCR run on the 5' RACE reads, TCRdb lists one record per CDR3 protein. The profile shows over 300,000 distinct CDR3 sequences, roughly 4.3% of them singletons. The CDR3 consists of 14 residues. Germline V CDR1 and CDR2: SGHTA, FQGNSA. V lost 5 bases to trimming and J lost 6 bases, with 13 bases between them. The study, taken as a whole, reports: Some clonotypes, a small share, were shared between CD4 and CD8 compartments. Abundant contaminating clonotypes from the bulk population could appear in FACS-sorted repertoires.

As concerns this clonotype: Its antigen remains unidentified.

The origin of this receptor is a man in his late teens or twenties who received the YFV17D yellow fever vaccine. V usage is TRBV7-2 and J usage is TRBJ1-4, with a tentative D call TRBD1 (5 bases). The source material was PBMCs, sampled 5 days after the yellow fever booster vaccination. The CDR3 DNA reads as TGTGCCAGCAGCCGCCGGGGGGGGGATGAAAAACTGTTTTTT. Residues: CASSRRGGDEKLFF.